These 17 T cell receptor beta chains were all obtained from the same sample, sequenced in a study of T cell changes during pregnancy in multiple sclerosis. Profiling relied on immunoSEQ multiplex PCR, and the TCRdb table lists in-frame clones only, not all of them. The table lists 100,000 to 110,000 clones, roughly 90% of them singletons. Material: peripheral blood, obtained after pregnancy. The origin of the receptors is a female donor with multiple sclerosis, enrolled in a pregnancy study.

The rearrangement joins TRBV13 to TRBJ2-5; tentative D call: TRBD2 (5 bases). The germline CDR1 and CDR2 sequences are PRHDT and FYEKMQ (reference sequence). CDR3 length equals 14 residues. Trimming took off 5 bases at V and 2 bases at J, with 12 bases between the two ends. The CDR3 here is CASSPGRRQETQYF. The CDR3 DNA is TGTGCCAGCAGCCCCGGTAGGAGGCAAGAGACCCAGTACTTC.

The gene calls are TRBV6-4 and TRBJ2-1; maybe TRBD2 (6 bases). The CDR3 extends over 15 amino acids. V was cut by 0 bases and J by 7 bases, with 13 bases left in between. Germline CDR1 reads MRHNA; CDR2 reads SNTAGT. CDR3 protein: CASSDSIGGYNEQFF. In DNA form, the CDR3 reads TGTGCCAGCAGTGACTCCATCGGGGGTTATAATGAGCAGTTCTTC.

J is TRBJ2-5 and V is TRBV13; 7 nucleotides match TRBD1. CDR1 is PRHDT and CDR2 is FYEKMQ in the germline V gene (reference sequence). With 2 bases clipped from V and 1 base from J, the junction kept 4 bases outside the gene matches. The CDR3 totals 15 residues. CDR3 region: CASSLRWDSQETQYF. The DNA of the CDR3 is TGTGCCAGCAGCTTAAGGTGGGACAGCCAAGAGACCCAGTACTTC.

CDR3 sequence (DNA): TGCGCCAGCAGCTTGGGGGCGAACCAAGAGACCCAGTACTTC. It is translated as CASSLGANQETQYF. The genes are TRBV5-1 and TRBJ2-5; D uncertain. The CDR3 contains 14 residues. V was trimmed by 0 bases and J by 0 bases, leaving 6 bases between them. Germline values: CDR1 SGHRS, CDR2 YFSETQ. The complete variable domain, with remaining parts taken from reference TRBV5-1 and TRBJ2-5, reads KAGVTQTPRYLIKTRGQQVTLSCSPISGHRSVSWYQQTPGQGLQFLFEYFSETQRNKGNFPGRFSGRQFSNSRSEMNVSTLELGDSALYLCASSLGANQETQYFGPGTRLLVL.

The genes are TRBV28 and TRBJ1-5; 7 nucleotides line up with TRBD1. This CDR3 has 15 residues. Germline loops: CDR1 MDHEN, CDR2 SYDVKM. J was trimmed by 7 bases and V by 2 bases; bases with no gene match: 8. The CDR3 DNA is TGTGCCAGCAGTTTAGCAGACAGGGTTTTACAGCCCCAGCATTTT. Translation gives CASSLADRVLQPQHF.

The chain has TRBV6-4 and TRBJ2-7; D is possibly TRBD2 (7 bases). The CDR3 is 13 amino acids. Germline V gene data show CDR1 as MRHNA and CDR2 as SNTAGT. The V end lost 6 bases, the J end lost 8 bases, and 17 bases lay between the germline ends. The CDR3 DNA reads TGTGCCAGCAGCACCTCTGGGGGGGCTAAGCAGTACTTC. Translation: CASSTSGGAKQYF.

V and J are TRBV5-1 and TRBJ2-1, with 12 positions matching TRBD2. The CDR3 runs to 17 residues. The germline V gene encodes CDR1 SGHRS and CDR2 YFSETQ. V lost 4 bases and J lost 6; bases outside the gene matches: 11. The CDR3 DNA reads TGCGCCAGCAGCCCGGGACTAGCGGGTCCTGTGGGCAATGAGCAGTTCTTC. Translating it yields CASSPGLAGPVGNEQFF.

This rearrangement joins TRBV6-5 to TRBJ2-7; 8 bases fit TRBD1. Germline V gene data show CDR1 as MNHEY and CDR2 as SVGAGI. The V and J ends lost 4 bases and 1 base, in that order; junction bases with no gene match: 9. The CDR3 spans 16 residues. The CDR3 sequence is CASSFTAGTGSYEQYF. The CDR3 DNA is TGTGCCAGCAGTTTCACCGCCGGGACAGGATCCTACGAGCAGTACTTC.

The CDR3 spells CAISERLAGARTDTQYF. Here the CDR3 DNA reads TGTGCCATCAGTGAAAGACTAGCGGGGGCCCGCACAGATACGCAGTATTTT. The V gene is TRBV10-3, the J gene TRBJ2-3; 12 positions agree with TRBD2. V lost 3 bases, J lost 1 base, and 5 bases stayed unmatched. CDR1 and CDR2 from the germline V gene are ENHRY and SYGVKD. This CDR3 contains 17 residues.

For the CDR3, the DNA is TGTGCCAGCAGCAAATTCAGGGATGGCTACACCTTC. This gives the protein CASSKFRDGYTF. The chain carries TRBV21-1 and TRBJ1-2; TRBD1 is taken as the D call from the table, unchecked against the DNA. TRBV21-1 is tagged as a pseudogene. The CDR3 is 12 amino acids.

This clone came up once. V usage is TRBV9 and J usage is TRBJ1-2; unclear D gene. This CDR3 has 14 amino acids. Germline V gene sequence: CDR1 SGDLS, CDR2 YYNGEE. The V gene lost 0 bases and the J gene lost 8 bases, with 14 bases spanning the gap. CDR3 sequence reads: CASSVDVALRGYTF. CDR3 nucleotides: TGTGCCAGCAGCGTAGATGTCGCACTACGGGGCTACACCTTC.

The DNA of the CDR3 is TGTGCCAGCAGCGTAGGGGACACCTATAATTCACCCCTCCACTTT. It specifies CASSVGDTYNSPLHF. The V and J genes are TRBV9 and TRBJ1-6; D might be TRBD1 (6 bases). The CDR3 totals 15 residues. The V gene lost 0 bases and the J gene lost 2 bases, with 6 bases spanning the gap. In germline, CDR1 is SGDLS, CDR2 YYNGEE.

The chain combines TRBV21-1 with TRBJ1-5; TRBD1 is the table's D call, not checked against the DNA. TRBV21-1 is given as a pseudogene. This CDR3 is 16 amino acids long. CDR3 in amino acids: CASRRVQGKGNQPQHF. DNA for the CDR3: TGTGCCAGCAGGCGGGTACAGGGGAAAGGCAATCAGCCCCAGCATTTT.

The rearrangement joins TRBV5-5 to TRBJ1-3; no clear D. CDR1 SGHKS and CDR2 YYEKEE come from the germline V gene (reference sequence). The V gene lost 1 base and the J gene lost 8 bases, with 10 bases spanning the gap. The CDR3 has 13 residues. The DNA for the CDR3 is TGTGCCAGCAGCTTGAGGGAGGGAGACACCATATATTTT. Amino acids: CASSLREGDTIYF.

This chain's CDR3 is CASSEGNTEAFF. The CDR3 DNA follows: TGTGCCAGTAGCGAGGGGAACACTGAAGCTTTCTTT. The chain recombines TRBV19 with TRBJ1-1, with no clear D. Germline V gene lookup returns CDR1 LNHDA and CDR2 SQIVND (reference sequence). V lost 6 bases to trimming and J lost 1 base, with 6 bases between them. This CDR3 contains 12 residues.

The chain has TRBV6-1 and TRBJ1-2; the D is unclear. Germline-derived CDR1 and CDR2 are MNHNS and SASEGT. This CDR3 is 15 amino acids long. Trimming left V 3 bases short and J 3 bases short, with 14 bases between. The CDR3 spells CASSDRPPRDYGYTF. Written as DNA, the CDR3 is TGTGCCAGCAGTGATCGGCCTCCTCGGGACTATGGCTACACCTTC.

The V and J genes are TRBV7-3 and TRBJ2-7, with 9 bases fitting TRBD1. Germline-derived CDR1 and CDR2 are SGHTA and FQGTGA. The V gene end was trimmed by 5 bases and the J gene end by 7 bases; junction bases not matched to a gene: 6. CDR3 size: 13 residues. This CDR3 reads CASSRNRGQEQYF. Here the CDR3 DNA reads TGTGCCAGCAGCCGAAACAGGGGGCAGGAGCAGTACTTC. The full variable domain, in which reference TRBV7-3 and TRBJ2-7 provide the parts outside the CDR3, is GAGVSQTPSNKVTEKGKYVELRCDPISGHTALYWYRQSLGQGPEFLIYFQGTGAADDSGLPNDRFFAVRPEGSVSTLKIQRTERGDSAVYLCASSRNRGQEQYFGPGTRLTVT.